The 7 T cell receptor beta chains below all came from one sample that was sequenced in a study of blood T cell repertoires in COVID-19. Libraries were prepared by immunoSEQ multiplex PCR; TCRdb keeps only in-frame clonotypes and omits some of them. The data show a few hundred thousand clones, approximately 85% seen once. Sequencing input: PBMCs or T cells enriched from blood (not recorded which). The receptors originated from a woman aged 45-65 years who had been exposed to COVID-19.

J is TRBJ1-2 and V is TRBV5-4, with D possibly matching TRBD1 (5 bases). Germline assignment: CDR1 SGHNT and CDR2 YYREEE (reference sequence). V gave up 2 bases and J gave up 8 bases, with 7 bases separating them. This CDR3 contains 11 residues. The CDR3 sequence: CASSFGGGYTF. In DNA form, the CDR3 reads TGTGCCAGCAGCTTCGGGGGAGGCTACACCTTC.

CDR3 nucleotide sequence: TGTGCCAGCAGGAAGAGGTATTCGGAGGAGACCCAGTACTTC. Its translation is CASRKRYSEETQYF. This sequence joins TRBV7-2 and TRBJ2-5, with D unclear. The CDR3 extends over 14 amino acids. Germline lookup yields CDR1 SGHTA and CDR2 FQGNSA. Trimming shortened V by 6 bases and J by 5 bases, and 16 bases separated the two germline ends.

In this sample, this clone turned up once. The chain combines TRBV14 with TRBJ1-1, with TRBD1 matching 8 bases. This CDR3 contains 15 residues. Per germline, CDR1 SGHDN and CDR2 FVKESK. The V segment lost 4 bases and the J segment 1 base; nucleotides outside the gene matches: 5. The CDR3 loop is CASSPGTGQNTEAFF. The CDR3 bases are TGTGCCAGCAGCCCGGGGACAGGTCAGAACACTGAAGCTTTCTTT.

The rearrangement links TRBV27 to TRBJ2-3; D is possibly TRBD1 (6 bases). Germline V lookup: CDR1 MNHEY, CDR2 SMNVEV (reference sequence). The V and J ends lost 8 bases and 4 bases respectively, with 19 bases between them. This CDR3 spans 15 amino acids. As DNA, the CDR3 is TGTGCCAGCGCGGACAGCACTAATGGGGCAGATACGCAGTATTTT. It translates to CASADSTNGADTQYF.

CDR3 protein: CASADSLGEKLFF. CDR3 nucleotides: TGTGCCAGTGCCGACTCCCTAGGTGAAAAACTGTTTTTT. This chain joins TRBV19 and TRBJ1-4; D gene uncertain. In germline, CDR1 is LNHDA, CDR2 SQIVND (reference sequence). V was cut by 8 bases and J by 7 bases, with 14 bases left in between. The CDR3 has 13 amino acids.

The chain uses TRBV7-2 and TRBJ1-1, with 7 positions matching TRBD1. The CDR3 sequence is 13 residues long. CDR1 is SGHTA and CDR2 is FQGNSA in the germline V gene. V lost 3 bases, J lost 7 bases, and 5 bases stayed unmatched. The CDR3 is CASSFSPGGEAFF. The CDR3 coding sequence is TGTGCCAGCAGCTTCTCCCCAGGGGGTGAAGCTTTCTTT.

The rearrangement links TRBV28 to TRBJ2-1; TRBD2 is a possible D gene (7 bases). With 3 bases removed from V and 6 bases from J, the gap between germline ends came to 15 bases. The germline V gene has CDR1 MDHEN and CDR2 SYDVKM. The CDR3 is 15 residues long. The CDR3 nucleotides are TGTGCCAGCAGTTTGGGAGGGGGGGCGGTCAATGAGCAGTTCTTC. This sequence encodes CASSLGGGAVNEQFF.